This T cell receptor (beta chain) derives from a study of identical twins. MiXCR was run by TCRdb on the 5' RACE reads, yielding one entry per CDR3 protein. The sample lists some 1,600,000 distinct CDR3 sequences; less than 40% were seen once. After removal of 3 bases from V and 3 bases from J, the junction contained 2 bases not matched to a gene. The CDR3 sequence is 13 residues long. In germline, CDR1 is GTSNPN, CDR2 SVGIG (reference sequence). Sequenced material: cord blood. This TCR was recovered from a newborn girl in good health. The V and J genes are TRBV30 and TRBJ2-1; 7 nucleotides agree with TRBD2. CDR3 bases: TGTGCCTGGAGCCGGGGGGTCTACAATGAGCAGTTCTTC. Translated, it gives CAWSRGVYNEQFF.